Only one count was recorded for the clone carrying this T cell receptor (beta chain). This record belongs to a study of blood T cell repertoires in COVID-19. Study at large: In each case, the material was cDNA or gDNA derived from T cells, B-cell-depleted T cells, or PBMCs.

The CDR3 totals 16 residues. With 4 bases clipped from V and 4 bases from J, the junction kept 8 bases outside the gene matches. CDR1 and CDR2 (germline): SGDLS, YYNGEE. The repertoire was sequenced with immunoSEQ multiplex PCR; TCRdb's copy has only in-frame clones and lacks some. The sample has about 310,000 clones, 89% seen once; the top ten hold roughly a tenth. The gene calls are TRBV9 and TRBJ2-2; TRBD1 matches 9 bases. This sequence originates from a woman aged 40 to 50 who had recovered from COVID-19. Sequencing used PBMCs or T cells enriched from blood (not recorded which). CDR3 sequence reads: CASSSRTGVFTGELFF. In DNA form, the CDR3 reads TGTGCCAGCAGCTCGCGGACAGGGGTTTTCACCGGGGAGCTGTTTTTT.